This T cell receptor (beta chain) was retrieved from a study of cytomegalovirus exposure and HLA in healthy donors. As for the study in general: Falling in the Caucasian-associated ancestry cluster were 65% to 90% of around 370 genotyped donors.

Findings and limits, study-wide: The authors enumerated around 150 TCR beta chains as linked to cytomegalovirus.

The V end was cut by 0 bases, the J end by 2 bases, with 6 bases between. Germline V lookup: CDR1 SGHRS, CDR2 YFSETQ. This CDR3 comprises 14 residues. A word on this clone: Antigen: not known. Other DNA sequences in this specimen translate into the identical CDR3.

The PCR ran on 60 Vbeta and 13 Jbeta primers. Sequencing was performed with immunoSEQ multiplex PCR; in TCRdb, only in-frame clones are kept and a portion is missing. The repertoire includes 200,000 or so clones, approximately 84% of them detected once, and around 6% sits in the top ten. The sequenced sample was PBMCs. This TCR was recovered from a woman aged 25 to 39 in good health and CMV-seropositive. The genes are TRBV5-1 and TRBJ2-1; D is possibly TRBD2 (5 bases). The CDR3 loop reads CASSLAGTYNEQFF. CDR3 nucleotide sequence: TGCGCCAGCAGCTTGGCGGGAACCTACAATGAGCAGTTCTTC.